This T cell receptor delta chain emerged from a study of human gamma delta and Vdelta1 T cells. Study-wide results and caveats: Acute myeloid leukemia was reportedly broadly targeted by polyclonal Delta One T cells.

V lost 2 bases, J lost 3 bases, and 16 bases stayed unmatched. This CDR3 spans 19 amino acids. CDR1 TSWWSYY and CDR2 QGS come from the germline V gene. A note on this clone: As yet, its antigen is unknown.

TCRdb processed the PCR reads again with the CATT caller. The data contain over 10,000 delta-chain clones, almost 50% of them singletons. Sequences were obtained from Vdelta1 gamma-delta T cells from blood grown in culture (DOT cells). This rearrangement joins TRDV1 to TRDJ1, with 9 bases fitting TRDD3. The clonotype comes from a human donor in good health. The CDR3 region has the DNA TGTGCTCTTGGGGAAGCTTTCCTAAGAGTGCTGGGGGATTCCGATAAACTCATCTTT. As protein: CALGEAFLRVLGDSDKLIF.